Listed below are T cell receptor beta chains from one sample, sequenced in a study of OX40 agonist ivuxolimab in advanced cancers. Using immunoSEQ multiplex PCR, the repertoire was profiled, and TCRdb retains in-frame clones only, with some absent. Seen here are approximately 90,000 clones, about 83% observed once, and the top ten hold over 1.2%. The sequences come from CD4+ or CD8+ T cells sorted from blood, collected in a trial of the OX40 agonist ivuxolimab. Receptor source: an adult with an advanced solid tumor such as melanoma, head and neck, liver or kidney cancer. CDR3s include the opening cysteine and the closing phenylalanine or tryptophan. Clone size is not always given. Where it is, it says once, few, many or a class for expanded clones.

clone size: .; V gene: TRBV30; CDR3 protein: CAWSPRGGLASEQFF
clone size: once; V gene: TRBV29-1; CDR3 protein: CSVGVSGANVLTF
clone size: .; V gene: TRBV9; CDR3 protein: CASSVAPTGELFF
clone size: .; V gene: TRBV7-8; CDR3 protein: CASSLLRSNYEQYF
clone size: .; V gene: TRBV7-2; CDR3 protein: CASSLEQNSPLHF
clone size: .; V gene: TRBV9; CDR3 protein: CASSVVDRDEQFF
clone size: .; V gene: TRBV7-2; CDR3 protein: CASKVPTHNEQFF
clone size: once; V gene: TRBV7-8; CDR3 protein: CASSPRPSSGSSYNEQFF
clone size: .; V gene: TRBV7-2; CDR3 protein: CASSLARVSGYTF
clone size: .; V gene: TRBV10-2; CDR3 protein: CASKGSSGTEAFF
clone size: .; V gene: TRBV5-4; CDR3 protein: CASSARILYRGHSGNTIYF
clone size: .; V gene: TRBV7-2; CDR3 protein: CASSFGPGWGNQPQHF
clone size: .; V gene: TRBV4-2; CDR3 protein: CATQGRSGELFF
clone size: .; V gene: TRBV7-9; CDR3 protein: CASSLIQGSAFEQFF
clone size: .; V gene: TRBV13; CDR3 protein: CASSSGLASETQYF
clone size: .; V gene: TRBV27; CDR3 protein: CASRITQGRYNEQFF